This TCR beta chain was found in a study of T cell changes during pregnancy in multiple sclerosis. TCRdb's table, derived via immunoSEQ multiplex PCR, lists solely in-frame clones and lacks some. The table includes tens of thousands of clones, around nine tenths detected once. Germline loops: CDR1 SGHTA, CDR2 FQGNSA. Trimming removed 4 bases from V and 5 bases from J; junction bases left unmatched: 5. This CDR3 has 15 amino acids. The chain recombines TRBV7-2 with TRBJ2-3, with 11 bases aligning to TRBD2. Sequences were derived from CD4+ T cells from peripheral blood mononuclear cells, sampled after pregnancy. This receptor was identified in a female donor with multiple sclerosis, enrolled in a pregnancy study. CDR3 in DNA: TGTGCCAGCAGCTCAGTAGCGGGAGGGAGAGATACGCAGTATTTT. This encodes CASSSVAGGRDTQYF.